The T cell receptor (beta chain) under discussion was sequenced for a study of cytomegalovirus exposure and HLA in healthy donors. Background on the study: One earlier analysis, a look at 150 million to 200 million T cells, found about 100 million unique TCR beta sequences. Points from the study as a whole: More clonal expansion characterized HLA-associated TCR beta chains than equally common others in a later analysis.

CDR1 is SGHRS and CDR2 is YFSETQ in the germline V gene. The CDR3 is 13 amino acids. V was pared by 2 bases and J by 8 bases, with 13 bases between. PCR amplification relied on 60 Vbeta primers (plus 13 Jbeta primers). The method was immunoSEQ multiplex PCR; TCRdb's version includes in-frame clones alone and lacks a portion of them. The table has 130,000 to 150,000 clones, over 60% seen once. As for this clone: Its target is not known.

Sample: PBMCs. The origin of this receptor is a middle-aged man in good health and CMV-seronegative. The gene calls are TRBV5-1 and TRBJ1-2; no clear D gene. CDR3 amino acids: CASSFPSGEGYTF. The CDR3 region has the DNA TGCGCCAGCAGCTTTCCGAGCGGGGAGGGCTACACCTTC.